A selection of T cell receptor beta chains follows, all from one sample in a study of cytomegalovirus exposure and HLA in healthy donors. Libraries were prepared by immunoSEQ multiplex PCR; TCRdb keeps only in-frame clonotypes and omits some of them. Found here are 90,000 to 130,000 clones, approximately 70% of them singletons; the top ten hold roughly 8.7%. The sequencing input was PBMCs. The source of these receptors is a man aged 25-45 years in good health and CMV-seropositive. The CDR3 runs from the conserved cysteine through the conserved F or W. The order of the fields is V gene, J gene, clone size, D gene, CDR3 DNA, CDR3 protein. The D gene is left open where the match is weak. Some rows mark clone size as missing; the rest say once, few, many or name a class of expanded clone.

V: TRBV10-3
J: TRBJ2-7
size: once
D: TRBD2
DNA: TGTGCCATCAGTGGGTGGCTAGCGGGGGGGCGTAGTGGGTCCTACGAGCAGTACTTC
CDR3: CAISGWLAGGRSGSYEQYF

V: TRBV7-9
J: TRBJ2-1
size: NA
D: NA
DNA: TGTGCCAGCAGCTTAGCGGGTCGAGGTCTAGAGGGGCAGTTCTTC
CDR3: CASSLAGRGLEGQFF

V: TRBV5-4
J: TRBJ2-7
size: NA
D: TRBD1
DNA: TGTGCCAGCAGCTCTGGGGACAGGGTCCCCTACGAGCAGTACTTC
CDR3: CASSSGDRVPYEQYF

V: TRBV2
J: TRBJ2-2
size: NA
D: NA
DNA: TGTGCCAGCAGTGAAGCAACCCGAGGCACCGGGGAGCTGTTTTTT
CDR3: CASSEATRGTGELFF

V: TRBV11-3
J: TRBJ1-1
size: NA
D: NA
DNA: TGTGCCAGCAGCTTGCAGGGTAGAATTATGAACACTGAAGCTTTCTTT
CDR3: CASSLQGRIMNTEAFF

V: TRBV29-1
J: TRBJ1-1
size: NA
D: NA
DNA: TGCAGCGTTGAATCGGGGGGCACAAGGATCACTGAAGCTTTCTTT
CDR3: CSVESGGTRITEAFF

V: TRBV10-3
J: TRBJ1-5
size: NA
D: TRBD1
DNA: TGTGCCATCAGTGAGCCAACGGACAGGGGTGGATATCAGCCCCAGCATTTT
CDR3: CAISEPTDRGGYQPQHF

V: TRBV23-1
J: TRBJ1-2
size: NA
D: NA
DNA: TGCGCCAGCAGTCCATCCGGACAACCTAATCCCGGCTACACCTTC
CDR3: CASSPSGQPNPGYTF

V: TRBV6-5
J: TRBJ1-2
size: few
D: TRBD1
DNA: TGTGCCAGCAGTTACTCGGAGGGACAGGGATATGGCTACACCTTC
CDR3: CASSYSEGQGYGYTF

V: TRBV7-3
J: TRBJ1-2
size: NA
D: TRBD1
DNA: TGTGCCAGCAGTCACAAAACCGGGACAGACTTTCGAAACTACTATGGCTACACCTTC
CDR3: CASSHKTGTDFRNYYGYTF

V: TRBV9
J: TRBJ1-1
size: NA
D: NA
DNA: TGTGCCAGCAGCCCCGCGGGAGGGCCCATAGGCACTGAAGCTTTCTTT
CDR3: CASSPAGGPIGTEAFF